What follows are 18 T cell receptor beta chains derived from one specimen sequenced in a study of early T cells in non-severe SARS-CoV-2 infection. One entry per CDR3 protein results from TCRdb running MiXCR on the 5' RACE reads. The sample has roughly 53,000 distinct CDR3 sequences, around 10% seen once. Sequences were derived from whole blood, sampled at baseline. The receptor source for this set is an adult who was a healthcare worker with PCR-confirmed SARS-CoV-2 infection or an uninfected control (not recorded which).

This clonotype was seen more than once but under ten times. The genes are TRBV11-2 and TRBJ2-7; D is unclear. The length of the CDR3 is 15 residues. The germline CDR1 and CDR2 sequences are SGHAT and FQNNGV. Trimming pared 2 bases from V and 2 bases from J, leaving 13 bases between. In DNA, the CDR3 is TGTGCCAGCAGCTTATTTAACGGGCCACCCTACGAGCAGTACTTC. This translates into CASSLFNGPPYEQYF.

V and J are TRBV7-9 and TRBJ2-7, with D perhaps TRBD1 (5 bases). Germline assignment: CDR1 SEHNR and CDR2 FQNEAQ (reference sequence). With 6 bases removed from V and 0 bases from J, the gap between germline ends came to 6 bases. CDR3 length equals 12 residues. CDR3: CASRQDSYEQYF. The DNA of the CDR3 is TGTGCCAGCAGACAGGACTCCTACGAGCAGTACTTC.

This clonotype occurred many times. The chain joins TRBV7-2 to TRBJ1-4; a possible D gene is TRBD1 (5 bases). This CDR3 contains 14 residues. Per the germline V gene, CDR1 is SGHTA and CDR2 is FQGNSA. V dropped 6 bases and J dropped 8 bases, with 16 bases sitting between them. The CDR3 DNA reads TGTGCCAGCAGTTTTCAGGGAGTGAAAGAAAAACTGTTTTTT. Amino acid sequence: CASSFQGVKEKLFF.

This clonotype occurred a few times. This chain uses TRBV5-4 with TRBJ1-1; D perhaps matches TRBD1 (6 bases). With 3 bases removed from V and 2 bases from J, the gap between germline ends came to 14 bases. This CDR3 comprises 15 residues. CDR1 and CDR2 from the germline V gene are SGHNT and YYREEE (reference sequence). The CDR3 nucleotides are TGTGCCAGCAGCTCCTCCGGGACAAGCAACACTGAAGCTTTCTTT. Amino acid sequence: CASSSSGTSNTEAFF.

CDR3 amino acids: CASSPGRVTEAFF. CDR3 nucleotide sequence: TGTGCCAGCAGTCCGGGGAGGGTTACTGAAGCTTTCTTT. The V and J genes are TRBV12-3 or TRBV12-4 and TRBJ1-1; D is unclear. The V and J ends lost 5 bases and 5 bases respectively, with 12 bases between them. CDR3 length: 13 residues.

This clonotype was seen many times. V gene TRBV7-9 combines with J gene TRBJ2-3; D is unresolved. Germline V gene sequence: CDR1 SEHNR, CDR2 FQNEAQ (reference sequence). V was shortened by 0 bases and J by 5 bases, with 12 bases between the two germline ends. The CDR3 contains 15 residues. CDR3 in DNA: TGTGCCAGCAGCTTAGCTCGGCACTTGAGAGATACGCAGTATTTT. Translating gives CASSLARHLRDTQYF.

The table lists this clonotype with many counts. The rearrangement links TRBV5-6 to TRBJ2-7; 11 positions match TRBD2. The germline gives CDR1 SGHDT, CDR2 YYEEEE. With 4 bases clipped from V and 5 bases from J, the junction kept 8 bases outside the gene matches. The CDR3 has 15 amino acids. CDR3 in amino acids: CASSPVTSGSHEQYF. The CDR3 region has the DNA TGTGCCAGCAGCCCGGTAACTAGCGGGAGCCACGAGCAGTACTTC.

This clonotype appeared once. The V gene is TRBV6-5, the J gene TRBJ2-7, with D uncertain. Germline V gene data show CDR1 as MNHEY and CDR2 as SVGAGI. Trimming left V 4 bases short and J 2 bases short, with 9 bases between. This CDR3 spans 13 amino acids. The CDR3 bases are TGTGCCAGCAGTTCGTCGGCAACCTACGAGCAGTACTTC. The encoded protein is CASSSSATYEQYF.

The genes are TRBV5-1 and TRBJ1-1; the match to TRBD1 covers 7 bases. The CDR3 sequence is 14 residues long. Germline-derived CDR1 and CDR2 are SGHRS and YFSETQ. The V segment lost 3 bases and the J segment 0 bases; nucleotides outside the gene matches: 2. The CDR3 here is CASSWDSLNTEAFF. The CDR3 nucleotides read TGCGCCAGCAGCTGGGACAGCTTGAACACTGAAGCTTTCTTT.

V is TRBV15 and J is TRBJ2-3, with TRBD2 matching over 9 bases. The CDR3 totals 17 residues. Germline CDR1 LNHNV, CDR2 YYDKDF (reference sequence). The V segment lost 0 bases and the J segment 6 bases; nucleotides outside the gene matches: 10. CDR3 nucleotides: TGTGCCACCAGCAGAGAGGGACTAGCATTTGGTTCCGATACGCAGTATTTT. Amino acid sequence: CATSREGLAFGSDTQYF.

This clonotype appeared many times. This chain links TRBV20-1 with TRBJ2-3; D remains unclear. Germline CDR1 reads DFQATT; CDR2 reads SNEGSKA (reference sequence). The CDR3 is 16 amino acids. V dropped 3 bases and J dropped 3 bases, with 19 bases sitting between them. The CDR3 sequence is CSASRLWASSTDTQYF. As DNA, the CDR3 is TGCAGTGCTAGTCGTCTCTGGGCTAGTTCTACAGATACGCAGTATTTT.

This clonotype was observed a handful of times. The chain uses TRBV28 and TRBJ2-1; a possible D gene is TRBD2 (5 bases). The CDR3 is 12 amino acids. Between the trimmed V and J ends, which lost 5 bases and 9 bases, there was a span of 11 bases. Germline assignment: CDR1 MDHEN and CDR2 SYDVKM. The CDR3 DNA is TGTGCCAGCAGTCAGGACTTGAGTGAGCAGTTCTTC. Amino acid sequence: CASSQDLSEQFF.

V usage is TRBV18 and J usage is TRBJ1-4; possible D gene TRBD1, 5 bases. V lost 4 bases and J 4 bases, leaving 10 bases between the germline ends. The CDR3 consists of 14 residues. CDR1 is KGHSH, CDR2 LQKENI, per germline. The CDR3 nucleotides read TGTGCCAGCTCACAGGGGCACGGTAATGAAAAACTGTTTTTT. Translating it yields CASSQGHGNEKLFF.

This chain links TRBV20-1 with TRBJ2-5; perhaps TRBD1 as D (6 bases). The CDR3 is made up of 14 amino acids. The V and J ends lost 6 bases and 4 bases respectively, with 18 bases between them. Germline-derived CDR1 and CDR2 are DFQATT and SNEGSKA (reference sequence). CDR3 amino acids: CSAYTGQSRETQYF. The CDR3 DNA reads TGCAGTGCCTATACAGGACAGTCCAGAGAGACCCAGTACTTC.

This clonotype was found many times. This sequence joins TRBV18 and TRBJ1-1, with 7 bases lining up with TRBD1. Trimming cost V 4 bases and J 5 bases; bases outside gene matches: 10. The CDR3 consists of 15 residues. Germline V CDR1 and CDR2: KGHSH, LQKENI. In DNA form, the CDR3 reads TGTGCCAGCTCACAGCAACAGGGGCAGGGGACTGAAGCTTTCTTT. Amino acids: CASSQQQGQGTEAFF.

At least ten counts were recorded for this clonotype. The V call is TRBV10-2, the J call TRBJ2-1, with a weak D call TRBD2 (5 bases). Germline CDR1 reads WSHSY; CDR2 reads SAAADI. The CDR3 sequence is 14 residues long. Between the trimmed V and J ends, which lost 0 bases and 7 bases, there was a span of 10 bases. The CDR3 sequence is CASSESLAPNEQFF. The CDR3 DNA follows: TGCGCCAGCAGTGAGTCGCTAGCCCCAAATGAGCAGTTCTTC.

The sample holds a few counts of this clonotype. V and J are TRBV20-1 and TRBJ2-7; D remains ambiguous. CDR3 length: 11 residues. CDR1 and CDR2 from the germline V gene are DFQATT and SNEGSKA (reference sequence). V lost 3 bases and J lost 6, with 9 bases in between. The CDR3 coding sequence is TGCAGTGCTAGGCAAACGGTCGAGCAGTACTTC. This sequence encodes CSARQTVEQYF.

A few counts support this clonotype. CDR3 bases: TGTGCCAGCAGCTCCTCCGGGACAGGGTACGAAAAACTGTTTTTT. This encodes CASSSSGTGYEKLFF. The chain has TRBV7-2 and TRBJ1-4; 9 nucleotides agree with TRBD1. Germline trimming cut 4 bases from V and 8 bases from J; bases unmatched to any gene: 8. Germline lookup yields CDR1 SGHTA and CDR2 FQGNSA. CDR3 length: 15 residues. Based on the CDR3 plus reference TRBV7-2 and TRBJ1-4, the full variable domain is GAGVSQSPSNKVTEKGKDVELRCDPISGHTALYWYRQSLGQGLEFLIYFQGNSAPDKSGLPSDRFSAERTGGSVSTLTIQRTQQEDSAVYLCASSSSGTGYEKLFFGSGTQLSVL.